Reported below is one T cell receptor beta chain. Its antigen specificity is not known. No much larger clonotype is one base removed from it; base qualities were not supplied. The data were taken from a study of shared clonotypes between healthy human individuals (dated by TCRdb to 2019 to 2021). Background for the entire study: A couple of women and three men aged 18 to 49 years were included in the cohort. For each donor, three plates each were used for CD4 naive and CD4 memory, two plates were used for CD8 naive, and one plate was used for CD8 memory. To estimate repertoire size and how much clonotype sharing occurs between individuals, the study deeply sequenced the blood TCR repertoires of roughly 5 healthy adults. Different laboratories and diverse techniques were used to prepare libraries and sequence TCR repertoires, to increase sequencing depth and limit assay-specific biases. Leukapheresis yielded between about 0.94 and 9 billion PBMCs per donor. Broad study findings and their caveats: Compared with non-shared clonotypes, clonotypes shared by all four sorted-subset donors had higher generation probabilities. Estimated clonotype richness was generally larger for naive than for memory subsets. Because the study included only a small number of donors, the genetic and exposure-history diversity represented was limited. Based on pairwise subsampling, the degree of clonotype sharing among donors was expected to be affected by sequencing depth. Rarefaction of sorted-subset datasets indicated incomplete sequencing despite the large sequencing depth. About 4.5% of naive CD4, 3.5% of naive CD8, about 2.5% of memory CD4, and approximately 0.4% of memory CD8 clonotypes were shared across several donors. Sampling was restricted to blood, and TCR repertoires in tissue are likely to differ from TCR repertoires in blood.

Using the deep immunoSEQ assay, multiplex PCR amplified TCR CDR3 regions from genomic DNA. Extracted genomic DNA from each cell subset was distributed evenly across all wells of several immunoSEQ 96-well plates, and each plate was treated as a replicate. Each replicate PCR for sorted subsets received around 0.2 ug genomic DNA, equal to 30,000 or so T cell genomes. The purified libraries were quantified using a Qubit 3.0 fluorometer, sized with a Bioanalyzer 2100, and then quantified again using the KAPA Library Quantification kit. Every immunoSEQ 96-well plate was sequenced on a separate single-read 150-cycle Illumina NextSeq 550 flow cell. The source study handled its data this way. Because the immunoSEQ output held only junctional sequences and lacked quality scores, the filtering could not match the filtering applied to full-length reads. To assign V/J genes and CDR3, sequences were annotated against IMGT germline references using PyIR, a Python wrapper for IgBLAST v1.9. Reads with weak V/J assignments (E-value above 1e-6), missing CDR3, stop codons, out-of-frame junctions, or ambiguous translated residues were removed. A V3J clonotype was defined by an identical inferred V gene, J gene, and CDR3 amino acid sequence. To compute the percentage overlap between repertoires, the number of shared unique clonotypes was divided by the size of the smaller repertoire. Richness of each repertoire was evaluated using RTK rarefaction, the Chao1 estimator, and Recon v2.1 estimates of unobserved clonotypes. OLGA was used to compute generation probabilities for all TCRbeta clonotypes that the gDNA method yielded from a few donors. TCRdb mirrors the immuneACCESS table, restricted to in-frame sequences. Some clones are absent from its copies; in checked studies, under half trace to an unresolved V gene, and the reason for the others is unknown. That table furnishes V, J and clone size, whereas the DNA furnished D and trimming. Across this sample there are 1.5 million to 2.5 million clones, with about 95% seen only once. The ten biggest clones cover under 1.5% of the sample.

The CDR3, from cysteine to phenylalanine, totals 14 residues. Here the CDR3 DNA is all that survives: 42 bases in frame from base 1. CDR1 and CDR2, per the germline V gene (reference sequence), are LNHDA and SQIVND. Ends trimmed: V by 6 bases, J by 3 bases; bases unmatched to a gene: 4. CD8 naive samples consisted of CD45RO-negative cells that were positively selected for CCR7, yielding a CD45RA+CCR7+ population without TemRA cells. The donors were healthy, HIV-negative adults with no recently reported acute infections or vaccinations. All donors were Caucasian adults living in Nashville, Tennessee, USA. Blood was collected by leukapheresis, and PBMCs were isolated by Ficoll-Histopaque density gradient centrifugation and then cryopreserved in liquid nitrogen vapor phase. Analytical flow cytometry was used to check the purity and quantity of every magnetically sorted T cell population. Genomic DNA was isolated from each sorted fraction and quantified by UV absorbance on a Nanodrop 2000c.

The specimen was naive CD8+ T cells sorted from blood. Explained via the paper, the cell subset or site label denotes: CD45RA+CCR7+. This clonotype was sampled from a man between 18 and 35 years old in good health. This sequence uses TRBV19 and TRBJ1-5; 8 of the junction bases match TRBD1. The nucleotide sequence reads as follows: TGTGCCAGTAGGGACAGGGCTTACAATCAGCCCCAGCATTTT. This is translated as CASRDRAYNQPQHF. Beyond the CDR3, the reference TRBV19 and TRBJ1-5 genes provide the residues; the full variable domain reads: DGGITQSPKYLFRKEGQNVTLSCEQNLNHDAMYWYRQDPGQGLRLIYYSQIVNDFQKGDIAEGYSVSREKKESFPLTVTSAQKNPTAFYLCASRDRAYNQPQHFGDGTRLSIL.